This T cell receptor (beta chain) was identified during a study of TIL therapy for anti-PD-1-resistant metastatic lung cancer. This sample's time point: pre-treatment sample, taken before nivolumab and TIL therapy. The length of the CDR3 is 15 residues. V was clipped by 1 base and J by 3 bases, with 12 bases between them. In germline, CDR1 is SGHVS, CDR2 FNYEAQ. The libraries were made with immunoSEQ v3. Assay used: immunoSEQ multiplex PCR; TCRdb lists only in-frame clones, some missing. The profile covers about 53,000 clones, with less than 85% appearing a single time and around 1.7% taken by the ten largest.

This TCR was sampled from a person aged 25-79 years with non-small cell lung cancer. The rearrangement links TRBV7-6 to TRBJ1-2, with unresolved D. Sequencing used blood, obtained at baseline. Written as DNA, the CDR3 is TGTGCCAGCAGCTTAGGGACGGCGGAATACTATGGCTACACCTTC. It encodes CASSLGTAEYYGYTF.